This paragraph reports one TCR beta chain. Method: immunoSEQ multiplex PCR; TCRdb's copy keeps in-frame clones and lacks some. The table has 1.5 million to 2.5 million clones, about 95% seen once. This entry comes from a study of shared clonotypes between healthy human individuals. CD45RO negativity and positive selection for CCR7 defined naive CD8 cells, a population that excluded terminally differentiated effector memory CD45RA+ cells. This CDR3 spans 15 amino acids. Trimming took 8 bases from V and 3 from J, leaving 18 bases between them. In germline, CDR1 is LGHNA, CDR2 YSLEER. The chain combines TRBV4-3 with TRBJ2-3; tentative D call: TRBD2 (5 bases). The sample was naive CD8+ T cells sorted from blood. This TCR was recovered from a man in his late teens or twenties in good health. CDR3 region: CASAQLGEGTDTQYF. CDR3 DNA sequence: TGCGCCAGCGCCCAATTGGGAGAAGGTACAGATACGCAGTATTTT.